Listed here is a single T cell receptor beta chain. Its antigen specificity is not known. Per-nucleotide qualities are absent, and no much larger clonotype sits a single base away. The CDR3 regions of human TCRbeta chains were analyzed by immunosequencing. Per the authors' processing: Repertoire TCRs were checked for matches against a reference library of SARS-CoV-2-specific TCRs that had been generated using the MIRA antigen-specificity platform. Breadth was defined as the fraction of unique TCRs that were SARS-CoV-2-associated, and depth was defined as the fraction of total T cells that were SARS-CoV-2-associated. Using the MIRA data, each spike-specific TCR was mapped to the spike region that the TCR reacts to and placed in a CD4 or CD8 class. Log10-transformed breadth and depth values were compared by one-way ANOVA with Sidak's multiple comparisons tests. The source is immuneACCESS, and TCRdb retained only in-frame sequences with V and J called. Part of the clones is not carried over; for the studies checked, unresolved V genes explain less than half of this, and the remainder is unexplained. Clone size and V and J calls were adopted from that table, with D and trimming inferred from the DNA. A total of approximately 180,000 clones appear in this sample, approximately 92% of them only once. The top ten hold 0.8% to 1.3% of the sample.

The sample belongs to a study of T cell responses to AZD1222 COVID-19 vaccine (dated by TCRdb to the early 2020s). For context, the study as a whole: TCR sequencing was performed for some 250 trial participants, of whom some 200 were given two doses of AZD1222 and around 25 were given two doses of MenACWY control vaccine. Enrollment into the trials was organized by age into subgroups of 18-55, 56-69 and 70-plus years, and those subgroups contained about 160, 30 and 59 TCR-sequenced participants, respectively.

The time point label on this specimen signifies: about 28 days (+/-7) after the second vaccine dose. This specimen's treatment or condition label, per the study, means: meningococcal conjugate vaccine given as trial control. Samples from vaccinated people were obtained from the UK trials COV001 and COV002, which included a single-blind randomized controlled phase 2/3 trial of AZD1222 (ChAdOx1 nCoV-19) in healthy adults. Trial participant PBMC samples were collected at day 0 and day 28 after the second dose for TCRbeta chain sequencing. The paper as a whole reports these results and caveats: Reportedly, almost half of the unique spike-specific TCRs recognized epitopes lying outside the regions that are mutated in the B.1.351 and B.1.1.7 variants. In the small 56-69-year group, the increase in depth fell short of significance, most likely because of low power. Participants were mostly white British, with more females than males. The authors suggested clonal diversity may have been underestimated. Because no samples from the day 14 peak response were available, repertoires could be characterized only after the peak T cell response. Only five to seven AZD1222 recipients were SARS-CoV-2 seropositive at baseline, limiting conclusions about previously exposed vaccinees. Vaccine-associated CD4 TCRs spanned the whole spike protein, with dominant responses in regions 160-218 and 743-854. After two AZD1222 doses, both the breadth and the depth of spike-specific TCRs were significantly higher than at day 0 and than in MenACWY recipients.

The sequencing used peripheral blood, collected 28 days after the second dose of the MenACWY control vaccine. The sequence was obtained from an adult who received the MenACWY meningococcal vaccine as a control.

Read as DNA, the sequence is TGTGCCAGCAGGGACATTTACTATGGCTACACCTTC. This translates into CASRDIYYGYTF. The chain is made from TRBV2 and TRBJ1-2; TRBD1 might be the D gene, on 5 matching bases. The CDR3 has 12 amino acids, counting the end cysteine and phenylalanine. The read is trimmed to its CDR3 DNA, 36 bases read in frame from base 1. Trimming costs V 6 bases and J 3 bases, and their ends lie 8 bases apart. According to the germline V gene, CDR1 reads SNHLY and CDR2 reads FYNNEI.